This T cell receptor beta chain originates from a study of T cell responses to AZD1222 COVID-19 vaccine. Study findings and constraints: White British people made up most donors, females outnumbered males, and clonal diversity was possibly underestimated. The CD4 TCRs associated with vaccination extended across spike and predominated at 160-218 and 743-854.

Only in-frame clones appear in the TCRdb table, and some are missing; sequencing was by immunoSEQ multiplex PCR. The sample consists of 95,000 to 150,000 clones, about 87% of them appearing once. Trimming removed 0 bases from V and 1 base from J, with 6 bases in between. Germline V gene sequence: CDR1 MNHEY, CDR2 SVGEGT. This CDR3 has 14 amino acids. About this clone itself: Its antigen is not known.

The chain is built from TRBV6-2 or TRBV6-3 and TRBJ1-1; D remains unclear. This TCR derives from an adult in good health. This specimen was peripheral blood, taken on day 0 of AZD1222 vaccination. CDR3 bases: TGTGCCAGCAGTTACTCGATTCAGAACACTGAAGCTTTCTTT. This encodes CASSYSIQNTEAFF.